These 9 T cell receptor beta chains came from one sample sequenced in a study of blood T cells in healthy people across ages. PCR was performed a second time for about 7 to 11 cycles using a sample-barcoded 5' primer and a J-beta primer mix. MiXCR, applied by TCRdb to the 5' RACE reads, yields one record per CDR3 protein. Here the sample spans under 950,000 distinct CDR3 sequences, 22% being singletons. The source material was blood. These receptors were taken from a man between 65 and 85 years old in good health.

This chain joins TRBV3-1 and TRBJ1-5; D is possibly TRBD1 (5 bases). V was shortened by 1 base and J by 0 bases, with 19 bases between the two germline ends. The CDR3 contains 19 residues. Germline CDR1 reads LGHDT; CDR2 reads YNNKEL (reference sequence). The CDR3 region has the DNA TGTGCCAGCAGCCAAGGGGACGGGGGAGTTTTCGATAGCAATCAGCCCCAGCATTTT. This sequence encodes CASSQGDGGVFDSNQPQHF.

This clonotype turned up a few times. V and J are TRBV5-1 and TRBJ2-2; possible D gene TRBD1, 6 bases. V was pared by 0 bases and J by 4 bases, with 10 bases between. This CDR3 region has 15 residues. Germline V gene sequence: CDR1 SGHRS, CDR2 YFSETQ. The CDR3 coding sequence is TGCGCCAGCAGCTTGGATCAGGGGTTCACCGGGGAGCTGTTTTTT. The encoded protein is CASSLDQGFTGELFF. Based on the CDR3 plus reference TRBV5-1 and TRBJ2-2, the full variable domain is KAGVTQTPRYLIKTRGQQVTLSCSPISGHRSVSWYQQTPGQGLQFLFEYFSETQRNKGNFPGRFSGRQFSNSRSEMNVSTLELGDSALYLCASSLDQGFTGELFFGEGSRLTVL.

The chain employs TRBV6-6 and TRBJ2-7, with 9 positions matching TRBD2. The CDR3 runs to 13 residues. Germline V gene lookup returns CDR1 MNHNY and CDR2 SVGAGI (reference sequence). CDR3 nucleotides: TGTGCCAGCAGACAATCTCCGTGGACTAGCGTAGAGGTC. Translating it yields CASRQSPWTSVEV.

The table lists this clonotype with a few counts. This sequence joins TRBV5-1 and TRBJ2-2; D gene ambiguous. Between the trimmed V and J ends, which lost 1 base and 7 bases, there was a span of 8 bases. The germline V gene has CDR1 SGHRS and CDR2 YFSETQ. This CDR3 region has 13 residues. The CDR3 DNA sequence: TGCGCCAGCAGCTTGTTTCTCGGCGGGGAGCTGTTTTTT. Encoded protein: CASSLFLGGELFF.

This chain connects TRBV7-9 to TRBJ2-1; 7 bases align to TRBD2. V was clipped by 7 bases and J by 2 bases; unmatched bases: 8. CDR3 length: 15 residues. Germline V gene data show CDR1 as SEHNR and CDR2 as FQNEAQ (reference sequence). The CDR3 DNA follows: TGTGCCAGCACCCCCGGGACTAACGCCTACAATGAGCAGTTCTTC. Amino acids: CASTPGTNAYNEQFF.

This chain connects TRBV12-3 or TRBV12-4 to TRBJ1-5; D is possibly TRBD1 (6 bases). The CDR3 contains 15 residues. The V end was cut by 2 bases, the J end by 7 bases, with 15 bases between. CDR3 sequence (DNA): TGTGCCAGCAGTTTATTGGCGGGGGGGCGGCAGCCCCAGCATTTT. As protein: CASSLLAGGRQPQHF.

CDR3 sequence reads: CASSPLAQNTGELFF. CDR3 DNA sequence: TGTGCCAGCTCACCATTGGCTCAGAACACCGGGGAGCTGTTTTTT. V is TRBV18 and J is TRBJ2-2; D is undetermined. The V end lost 2 bases, the J end lost 1 base, and 8 bases lay between the germline ends. Germline V gene sequence: CDR1 KGHSH, CDR2 LQKENI. This CDR3 region has 15 residues.

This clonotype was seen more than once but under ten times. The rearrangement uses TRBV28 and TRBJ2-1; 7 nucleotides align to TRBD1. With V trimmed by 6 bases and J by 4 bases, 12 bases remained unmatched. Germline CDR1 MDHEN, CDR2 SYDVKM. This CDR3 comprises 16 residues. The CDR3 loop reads CASRTPPGRGYNEQFF. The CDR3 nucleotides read TGTGCCAGCAGAACCCCCCCGGGCAGGGGGTACAATGAGCAGTTCTTC.

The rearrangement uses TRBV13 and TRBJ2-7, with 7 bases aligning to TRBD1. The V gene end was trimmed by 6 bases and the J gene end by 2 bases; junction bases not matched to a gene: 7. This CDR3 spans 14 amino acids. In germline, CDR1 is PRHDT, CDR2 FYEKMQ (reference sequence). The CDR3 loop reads CASRKTGYAYEQYF. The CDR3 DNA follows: TGTGCCAGCAGAAAGACAGGGTACGCCTACGAGCAGTACTTC. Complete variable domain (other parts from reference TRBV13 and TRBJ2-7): AAGVIQSPRHLIKEKRETATLKCYPIPRHDTVYWYQQGPGQDPQFLISFYEKMQSDKGSIPDRFSAQQFSDYHSELNMSSLELGDSALYFCASRKTGYAYEQYFGPGTRLTVT.